The 17 T cell receptor beta chains below come from one sample, sequenced in a study of T cells in Graves' hyperthyroidism and ophthalmopathy (dated by TCRdb to between 2018 and 2021). To prepare the library, multiplex PCR was applied. The reads were generated on an Illumina HiSeq 2000. The TCR beta CDR3 regions were amplified from RNA transcripts. A first-round RT-PCR of the TCR CDR3 used the HTBI primer set with the Qiagen OneStep RT-PCR kit. Through fastp at Q25 and MiXCR, TCRdb rebuilt clones from the public reads, retaining in-frame beta chains. When rows share a CDR3 protein, they turn into one entry using the most common DNA and genes. Recorded for this sample are more than 300,000 distinct CDR3 sequences; about a fifth of them occurred a single time. Over 35% of the sample rests with the top ten. The material sequenced was blood. The receptors here all came from a young man with Graves' ophthalmopathy.

The chain carries TRBV5-1 and TRBJ2-7, with 7 bases aligning to TRBD1. This CDR3 has 15 amino acids. The trim removed 0 bases at V and 4 bases at J, leaving 7 bases unmatched. Germline lookup yields CDR1 SGHRS and CDR2 YFSETQ. The CDR3 region has the DNA TGCGCCAGCAGCTTGGATCACAGGGGACCGTACGAGCAGTACTTC. It is translated as CASSLDHRGPYEQYF. Full variable domain (remainder filled in from reference TRBV5-1 and TRBJ2-7): KAGVTQTPRYLIKTRGQQVTLSCSPISGHRSVSWYQQTPGQGLQFLFEYFSETQRNKGNFPGRFSGRQFSNSRSEMNVSTLELGDSALYLCASSLDHRGPYEQYFGPGTRLTVT.

In this sample, this clonotype turned up many times. This chain links TRBV7-3 with TRBJ2-1; D remains unclear. From germline, CDR1 is SGHTA and CDR2 FQGTGA. The CDR3 runs to 14 residues. The V gene lost 5 bases and the J gene lost 9 bases, with 17 bases spanning the gap. The CDR3 loop reads CASSRLSGPSEQFF. CDR3 nucleotide sequence: TGTGCCAGCAGCCGCCTCTCGGGCCCGAGTGAGCAGTTCTTC. Filled out from reference TRBV7-3 and TRBJ2-1, the complete variable domain reads GAGVSQTPSNKVTEKGKYVELRCDPISGHTALYWYRQSLGQGPEFLIYFQGTGAADDSGLPNDRFFAVRPEGSVSTLKIQRTERGDSAVYLCASSRLSGPSEQFFGPGTRLTVL.

The table lists this clonotype with many counts. The chain has TRBV7-3 and TRBJ2-3; D ambiguous. Germline loops: CDR1 SGHTA, CDR2 FQGTGA. CDR3 size: 14 residues. The V end lost 0 bases, the J end lost 4 bases, and 8 bases lay between the germline ends. CDR3 bases: TGTGCCAGCAGCTTAACGCAGGTGGCAGATACGCAGTATTTT. Translating gives CASSLTQVADTQYF.

At least ten counts were recorded for this clonotype. CDR3 DNA sequence: TGCAGTGCTAGCCCGACTAGGAGCTTACGGGAGCAGTACTTC. As protein: CSASPTRSLREQYF. The chain uses TRBV20-1 and TRBJ2-7; tentative D call: TRBD2 (6 bases). The CDR3 contains 14 residues. V lost 3 bases and J 7 bases, leaving 19 bases between the germline ends. Germline CDR1 reads DFQATT; CDR2 reads SNEGSKA (reference sequence).

This clonotype came up many times. The rearrangement uses TRBV7-3 and TRBJ2-1; D perhaps matches TRBD1 (5 bases). Germline assignment: CDR1 SGHTA and CDR2 FQGTGA. The V gene lost 5 bases and the J gene lost 2 bases, with 13 bases spanning the gap. This CDR3 has 15 residues. CDR3: CASSLTDGTYNEQFF. The DNA for the CDR3 is TGTGCCAGCAGCCTGACAGATGGCACCTACAATGAGCAGTTCTTC.

This clonotype was detected many times. The chain combines TRBV3-1 with TRBJ2-1; no firm D call. CDR1 is LGHDT, CDR2 YNNKEL, per germline (reference sequence). Trimming removed 2 bases at V and 8 bases at J, with 7 bases between. The CDR3 is 12 amino acids. CDR3 sequence: CASSQQKDEQFF. The CDR3 nucleotides read TGTGCCAGCAGCCAACAGAAGGATGAGCAGTTCTTC.

This clonotype was recorded many times. The V and J genes are TRBV7-6 and TRBJ1-5, with 7 bases aligning to TRBD1. Germline CDR1 and CDR2: SGHVS and FNYEAQ. Trimming took 5 bases from V and 4 from J; bases not matched to a gene: 8. The CDR3 loop spans 15 amino acids. The CDR3 here is CASSPQGLPNQPQHF. Written as DNA, the CDR3 is TGTGCCAGCAGCCCACAGGGGCTACCGAATCAGCCCCAGCATTTT.

Here the CDR3 reads CSAREGQAGLVEQYF. CDR3 bases: TGCAGTGCTAGAGAAGGACAGGCAGGCCTCGTAGAGCAGTACTTC. V gene TRBV20-1 combines with J gene TRBJ2-7, with 7 bases identical to TRBD1. From germline, CDR1 is DFQATT and CDR2 SNEGSKA (reference sequence). This CDR3 has 15 residues. Trimming took 0 bases from V and 7 from J; bases not matched to a gene: 12.

The J gene is TRBJ1-5, the V gene TRBV7-8, with 8 bases identical to TRBD1. Germline CDR1 is SGHVS and CDR2 is FQNEAQ. The CDR3 spans 15 residues. With 5 bases clipped from V and 4 bases from J, the junction kept 7 bases outside the gene matches. This chain's CDR3 is CASSGSTGGNQPQHF. In DNA, the CDR3 is TGTGCCAGCAGCGGCTCTACAGGGGGAAATCAGCCCCAGCATTTT.

This clonotype has more than one count but fewer than ten. CDR3 bases: TGCAGTGCTAGAGATCTTGGAGGGACTTACCTCACAGATACGCAGTATTTT. This gives the protein CSARDLGGTYLTDTQYF. The chain joins TRBV20-1 to TRBJ2-3; D possibly corresponds to TRBD2 (6 bases). This CDR3 is 17 amino acids long. V lost 0 bases to trimming and J lost 2 bases, with 18 bases between them. Germline assignment: CDR1 DFQATT and CDR2 SNEGSKA (reference sequence).

The chain recombines TRBV19 with TRBJ1-1; D is undetermined. CDR3 length: 8 residues. CDR1 and CDR2 from the germline V gene are LNHDA and SQIVND (reference sequence). V lost 10 bases to trimming and J lost 11 bases, with 8 bases between them. The chain's CDR3 is CATEGAFF. CDR3 sequence (DNA): TGTGCCACTGAAGGGGCTTTCTTT.

To note about this clonotype: A much larger clone lies one base from this, so it may be a read error. The J gene is TRBJ2-5, the V gene TRBV12-3 or TRBV12-4, with 8 positions matching TRBD2. The better agreement between TRBJ2-1 and the DNA end casts doubt on the J call. The CDR3 extends over 15 amino acids. The CDR3 DNA reads as TGTGCCAGCAGTTTGGTTAGCGGGGCTCAAGAGACCCAGTTCTTC. Amino acid sequence: CASSLVSGAQETQFF.

This clonotype occurred many times. This sequence joins TRBV3-1 and TRBJ1-3; 8 bases match TRBD1. Germline values: CDR1 LGHDT, CDR2 YNNKEL (reference sequence). V was clipped by 3 bases and J by 5 bases; unmatched bases: 3. CDR3 length: 14 amino acids. The CDR3 nucleotides are TGTGCCAGCAGCCAGGACAGGGTGCGAAACACCATATATTTT. Its translation: CASSQDRVRNTIYF.

This clonotype appeared many times. CDR3 in amino acids: CSARDIGTSASYEQYF. CDR3 DNA: TGCAGTGCTAGAGATATAGGAACTAGCGCTTCCTACGAGCAGTACTTC. V usage is TRBV20-1 and J usage is TRBJ2-7; 7 bases are shared with TRBD2. This CDR3 comprises 16 residues. J lost 1 base, V lost 0 bases, and 9 bases had no gene match. Germline V lookup: CDR1 DFQATT, CDR2 SNEGSKA (reference sequence).

In this sample, this clonotype turned up many times. This chain connects TRBV27 to TRBJ2-2; D tentatively fits TRBD1 or TRBD2 (6 bases each). The CDR3 length is 15 residues. The germline CDR1 and CDR2 sequences are MNHEY and SMNVEV (reference sequence). Trimming pared 6 bases from V and 4 bases from J, leaving 15 bases between. In DNA form, the CDR3 reads TGTGCCAGCAGAAGCGCGGGACATCGCACCGGGGAGCTGTTTTTT. This codes for CASRSAGHRTGELFF.

This clonotype was found a few times. The chain couples TRBV5-1 to TRBJ2-3; 7 positions agree with TRBD2. J gave up 4 bases and V 2 bases, and 10 bases lay outside the gene matches. The germline V gene encodes CDR1 SGHRS and CDR2 YFSETQ. The CDR3 totals 16 residues. The chain's CDR3 is CASSFMGGGWADTQYF. DNA for the CDR3: TGCGCCAGCAGCTTTATGGGCGGGGGTTGGGCAGATACGCAGTATTTT.

There are a few counts of this clonotype. The CDR3, as DNA: TGTGCCAGCAGCCAATACGAAACTGAAGCTTTCTTT. It encodes CASSQYETEAFF. V is TRBV4-2 and J is TRBJ1-1; D is unclear. Germline CDR1 reads LGHNA; CDR2 reads YNFKEQ. There are 12 residues in the CDR3. The germline V and J ends were trimmed by 2 bases and 5 bases, with 6 bases remaining between them.